The 18 T cell receptor beta chains reported below all come from one sample, sequenced in a study of shared clonotypes between healthy human individuals. Assay: immunoSEQ multiplex PCR; the TCRdb copy retains only in-frame clones and omits some. Found here are over 95,000 clones, less than 60% of them singletons; the top ten hold roughly 15%. Material: PBMCs. Source of these receptors: a woman aged 40 to 50 in good health. Some clones in this sample may be carry-over from other donors' samples.

This clone was found a few times. The rearrangement uses TRBV5-4 and TRBJ2-7, with a possible D match to TRBD2 (5 bases). CDR3 length equals 14 residues. The V end lost 1 base, the J end lost 2 bases, and 10 bases lay between the germline ends. The germline CDR1 and CDR2 sequences are SGHNT and YYREEE (reference sequence). CDR3 DNA: TGTGCCAGCAGCTTGAGGGAGAGAACCTACGAGCAGTACTTC. Encoded protein: CASSLRERTYEQYF.

V is TRBV7-3 and J is TRBJ2-1; TRBD1 or TRBD2 may be the D gene (6 bases each). CDR1 and CDR2 from the germline V gene are SGHTA and FQGTGA. The V and J ends lost 2 bases and 5 bases respectively, with 13 bases between them. This CDR3 is 15 amino acids long. Here the CDR3 reads CASSLHRAGNNEQFF. CDR3 coding DNA: TGTGCCAGCAGCTTACACAGGGCGGGGAACAATGAGCAGTTCTTC.

CDR3 region: CASSWTANTEAFF. CDR3 DNA sequence: TGTGCCAGCAGCTGGACGGCGAACACTGAAGCTTTCTTT. The chain uses TRBV7-9 and TRBJ1-1; D gene unclear. The CDR3 contains 13 residues. Germline loops: CDR1 SEHNR, CDR2 FQNEAQ (reference sequence). V was cut by 4 bases and J by 1 base, with 7 bases left in between.

The chain recombines TRBV6-5 with TRBJ1-1, with D perhaps TRBD1 (6 bases). Trimming removed 6 bases at V and 5 bases at J, with 19 bases between. CDR3 length: 15 residues. The V gene's germline CDR1 is MNHEY and CDR2 SVGAGI. CDR3 residues: CASSPRGGVGTEAFF. The CDR3 DNA is TGTGCCAGCAGCCCCAGGGGCGGGGTTGGAACTGAAGCTTTCTTT.

J is TRBJ1-4 and V is TRBV5-1; D not certain. In germline, CDR1 is SGHRS, CDR2 YFSETQ. Trimming removed 0 bases from V and 7 bases from J, with 10 bases in between. CDR3 length: 14 amino acids. CDR3 region: CASSLDNPSEKLFF. The CDR3 coding sequence is TGCGCCAGCAGCTTGGACAACCCCTCTGAAAAACTGTTTTTT.

Note on this clone: This clone may be a read error of a much larger clone one base away. At the DNA level, this CDR3 is encoded by other sequences in the same sample as well. The gene calls are TRBV7-2 and TRBJ2-2, with a possible D match to TRBD2 (6 bases). Per germline, CDR1 SGHTA and CDR2 FQGNSA. V gave up 5 bases and J gave up 2 bases, with 15 bases separating them. The CDR3 spans 16 residues. The CDR3 region has the DNA TGTGCCAGCAGCACACAAGGACTACCCAACACCGGGGAGCTGTTTTTT. Translating it yields CASSTQGLPNTGELFF.

The chain links TRBV15 to TRBJ2-5; the D gene is possibly TRBD2 (5 bases). The J call may be in error: the DNA end matches TRBJ2-7 better. From germline, CDR1 is LNHNV and CDR2 YYDKDF (reference sequence). There are 16 residues in the CDR3. The DNA for the CDR3 is TGTGCCACCAGCAGAGATCGCGCGGGCAGCTCCTACGAGCAGTACTTC. Translating it yields CATSRDRAGSSYEQYF.

The V and J genes are TRBV28 and TRBJ2-1; D perhaps matches TRBD2 (6 bases). V was pared by 9 bases and J by 7 bases, with 10 bases between. CDR1 and CDR2 (germline): MDHEN, SYDVKM. CDR3 size: 11 residues. The CDR3 protein is CASRTINEQFF. Written as DNA, the CDR3 is TGTGCCAGTCGGACTATTAATGAGCAGTTCTTC. Supplemented by reference TRBV28 and TRBJ2-1, the full variable domain reads DVKVTQSSRYLVKRTGEKVFLECVQDMDHENMFWYRQDPGLGLRLIYFSYDVKMKEKGDIPEGYSVSREKKERFSLILESASTNQTSMYLCASRTINEQFFGPGTRLTVL.

This chain uses TRBV28 with TRBJ1-5; D gene uncertain. Germline lookup yields CDR1 MDHEN and CDR2 SYDVKM. The CDR3 runs 15 residues. The V end lost 8 bases, the J end lost 4 bases, and 18 bases lay between the germline ends. The CDR3 protein is CASLPGGLRNQPQHF. The DNA for the CDR3 is TGTGCCAGCTTACCTGGCGGATTAAGAAATCAGCCCCAGCATTTT.

This rearrangement joins TRBV5-1 to TRBJ2-3; 11 bases match TRBD2. Germline CDR1 SGHRS, CDR2 YFSETQ. The V and J ends lost 4 bases and 5 bases, in that order; junction bases with no gene match: 12. CDR3 length: 17 amino acids. CDR3 sequence: CASSRIYSGRAGDTQYF. Here the CDR3 DNA reads TGCGCCAGCAGCCGGATTTATAGCGGGAGGGCGGGAGATACGCAGTATTTT.

The genes are TRBV13 and TRBJ1-4; the D is unclear. The CDR3 loop spans 15 amino acids. Germline values: CDR1 PRHDT, CDR2 FYEKMQ (reference sequence). Trimming left V 5 bases short and J 0 bases short, with 10 bases between. CDR3 sequence (DNA): TGTGCCAGCAGCCCCCGGGCAGCAACTAATGAAAAACTGTTTTTT. Its protein is CASSPRAATNEKLFF.

This clone was recorded at least ten times. J is TRBJ2-1 and V is TRBV10-3; D is undetermined. Germline assignment: CDR1 ENHRY and CDR2 SYGVKD. This CDR3 region has 14 residues. The V gene lost 0 bases and the J gene lost 0 bases, with 3 bases spanning the gap. The CDR3, as DNA: TGTGCCATCAGTGAGTCAACCTCCTACAATGAGCAGTTCTTC. Protein sequence: CAISESTSYNEQFF.

The V gene is TRBV5-1, the J gene TRBJ1-4; D unclear. From germline, CDR1 is SGHRS and CDR2 YFSETQ. This CDR3 contains 15 residues. The V end lost 0 bases, the J end lost 8 bases, and 14 bases lay between the germline ends. CDR3 nucleotides: TGCGCCAGCAGCTTGGGGTTAGAGACTACGGAAAAACTGTTTTTT. This codes for CASSLGLETTEKLFF.

This chain uses TRBV6-1 with TRBJ2-1; D uncertain. Deletions cut 6 bases from V and 7 bases from J, with 10 bases between. Germline CDR1 reads MNHNS; CDR2 reads SASEGT. The CDR3 extends over 12 amino acids. The CDR3 nucleotides are TGTGCCAGCAGCCCCATAGCTAATGAGCAGTTCTTC. Protein sequence: CASSPIANEQFF.

To note about this clone: A junction end diverges from the germline sequence, so it may reflect a read error. This chain connects TRBV20-1 to TRBJ1-1; D gene unclear. CDR3 length equals 11 residues. Germline assignment: CDR1 DFQATT and CDR2 SNEGSKA (reference sequence). CDR3 amino acids: CRGSTNTEVFF. The CDR3 DNA is TGCAGGGGTTCAACGAACACTGAAGTTTTCTTT.

The chain is built from TRBV6-5 and TRBJ2-7, with 8 nucleotides matching TRBD2. The ends lost 9 bases at V and 4 bases at J; junction bases unmatched: 5. CDR1 is MNHEY and CDR2 is SVGAGI in the germline V gene. The length of the CDR3 is 12 residues. The CDR3 region has the DNA TGTGCCAGTAGCGGGAATAATTACGAGCAGTACTTC. Encoded protein: CASSGNNYEQYF.

The chain combines TRBV5-1 with TRBJ2-1; 10 bases map to TRBD2. Germline CDR1 reads SGHRS; CDR2 reads YFSETQ. Trimming cost V 0 bases and J 14 bases; bases outside gene matches: 5. The CDR3 has 13 amino acids. CDR3 region: CASSLGGLARKFF. The CDR3 DNA sequence: TGCGCCAGCAGCTTGGGGGGACTAGCGCGGAAGTTCTTC.

This clone appeared a single time. V is TRBV4-2 and J is TRBJ1-2; 8 bases map to TRBD1. There are 15 residues in the CDR3. Germline-derived CDR1 and CDR2 are LGHNA and YNFKEQ. With 5 bases clipped from V and 12 bases from J, the junction kept 17 bases outside the gene matches. This chain's CDR3 is CASSSTVGQDTINTF. The CDR3 region has the DNA TGTGCCAGCAGCTCTACAGTGGGACAGGACACCATTAACACCTTC.